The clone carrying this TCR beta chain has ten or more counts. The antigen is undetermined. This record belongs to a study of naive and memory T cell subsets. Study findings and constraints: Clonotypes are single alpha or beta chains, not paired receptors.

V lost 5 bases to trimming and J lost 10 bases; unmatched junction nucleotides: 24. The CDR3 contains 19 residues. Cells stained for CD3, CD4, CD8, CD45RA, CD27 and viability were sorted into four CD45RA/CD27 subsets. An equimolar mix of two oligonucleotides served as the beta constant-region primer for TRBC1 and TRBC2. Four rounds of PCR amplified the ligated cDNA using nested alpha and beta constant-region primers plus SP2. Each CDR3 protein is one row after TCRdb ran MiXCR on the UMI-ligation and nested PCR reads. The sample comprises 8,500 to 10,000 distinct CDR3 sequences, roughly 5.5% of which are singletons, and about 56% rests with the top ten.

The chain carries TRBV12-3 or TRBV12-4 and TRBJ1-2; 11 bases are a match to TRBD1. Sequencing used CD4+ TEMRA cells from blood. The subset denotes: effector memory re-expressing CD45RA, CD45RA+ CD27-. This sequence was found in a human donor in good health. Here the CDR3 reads CASSNSNKRTGGFRSPYTF. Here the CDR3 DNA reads TGTGCCAGCAGTAATTCTAATAAGAGGACAGGGGGCTTCAGGAGTCCCTACACCTTC.